The entry below gives a single TCR beta chain sequence along with its context. The data stem from a study of cytomegalovirus exposure and HLA in healthy donors. CDR3 size: 14 residues. The germline V gene has CDR1 MNHEY and CDR2 SMNVEV (reference sequence). V lost 3 bases and J 7 bases, leaving 12 bases between the germline ends. Repertoires were generated with immunoSEQ multiplex PCR, while TCRdb's copy carries only in-frame clones and drops some. Of about 120,000 clones detected, about 91% appear once; the ten largest clones hold approximately 2%. The chain couples TRBV27 to TRBJ1-4; tentatively, D is TRBD1 (6 bases). Sequencing was done on a sample of PBMCs. The sequence was obtained from a man aged 18 to 29 in good health and CMV-seronegative. CDR3 in amino acids: CASSFAGQREKLFF. In nucleotides, the CDR3 is TGTGCCAGCAGTTTCGCTGGACAGCGTGAAAAACTGTTTTTT.